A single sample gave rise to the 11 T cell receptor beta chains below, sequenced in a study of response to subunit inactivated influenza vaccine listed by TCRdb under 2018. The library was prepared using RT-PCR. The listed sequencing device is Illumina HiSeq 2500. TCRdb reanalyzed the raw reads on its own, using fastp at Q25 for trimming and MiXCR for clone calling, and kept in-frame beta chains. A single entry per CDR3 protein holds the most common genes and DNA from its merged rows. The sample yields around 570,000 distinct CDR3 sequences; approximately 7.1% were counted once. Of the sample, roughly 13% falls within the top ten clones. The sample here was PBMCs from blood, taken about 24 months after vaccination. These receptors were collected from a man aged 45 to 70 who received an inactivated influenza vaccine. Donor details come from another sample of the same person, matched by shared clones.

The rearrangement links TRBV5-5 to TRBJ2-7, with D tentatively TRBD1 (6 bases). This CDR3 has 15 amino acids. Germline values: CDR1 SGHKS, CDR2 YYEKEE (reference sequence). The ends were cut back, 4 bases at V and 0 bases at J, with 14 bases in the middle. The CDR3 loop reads CASSIRQESSYEQYF. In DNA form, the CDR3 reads TGTGCCAGCAGCATAAGACAGGAAAGCTCCTACGAGCAGTACTTC.

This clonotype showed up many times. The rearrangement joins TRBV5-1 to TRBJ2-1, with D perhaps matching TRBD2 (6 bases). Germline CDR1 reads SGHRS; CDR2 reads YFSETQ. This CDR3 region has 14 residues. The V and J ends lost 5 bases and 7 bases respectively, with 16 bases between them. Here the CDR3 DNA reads TGCGCCAGCAGTTTCGACTTTGGGAGGAATGAGCAGTTCTTC. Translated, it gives CASSFDFGRNEQFF.

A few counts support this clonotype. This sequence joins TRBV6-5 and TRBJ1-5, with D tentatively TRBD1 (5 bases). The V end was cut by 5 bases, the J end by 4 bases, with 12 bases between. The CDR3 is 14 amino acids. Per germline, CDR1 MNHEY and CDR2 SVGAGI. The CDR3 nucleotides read TGTGCCAGCAGTAACCCAGGGTTGAATCAGCCCCAGCATTTT. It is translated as CASSNPGLNQPQHF.

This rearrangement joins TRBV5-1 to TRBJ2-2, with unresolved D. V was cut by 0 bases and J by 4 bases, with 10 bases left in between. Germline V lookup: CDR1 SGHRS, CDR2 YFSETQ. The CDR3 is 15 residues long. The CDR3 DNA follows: TGCGCCAGCAGCTTGGCGGCACGAGGCACCGGGGAGCTGTTTTTT. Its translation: CASSLAARGTGELFF.

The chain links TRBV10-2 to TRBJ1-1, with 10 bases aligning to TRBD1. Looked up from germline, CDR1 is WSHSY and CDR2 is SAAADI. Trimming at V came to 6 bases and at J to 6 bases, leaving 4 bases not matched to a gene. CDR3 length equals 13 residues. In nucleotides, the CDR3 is TGCGCCAGCAGCAGACAGGGGGCTGCTGAAGCTTTCTTT. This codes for CASSRQGAAEAFF.

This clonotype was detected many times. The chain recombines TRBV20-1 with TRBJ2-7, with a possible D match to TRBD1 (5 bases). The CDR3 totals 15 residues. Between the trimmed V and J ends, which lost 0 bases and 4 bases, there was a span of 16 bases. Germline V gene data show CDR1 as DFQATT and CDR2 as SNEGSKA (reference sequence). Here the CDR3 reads CSARDDGALWYEQYF. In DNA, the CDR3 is TGCAGTGCTAGAGATGATGGGGCGCTGTGGTACGAGCAGTACTTC.

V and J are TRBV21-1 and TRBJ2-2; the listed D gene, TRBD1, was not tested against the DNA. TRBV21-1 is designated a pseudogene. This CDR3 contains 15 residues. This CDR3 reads CASSKGTGGRSGLFF. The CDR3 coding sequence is TGTGCCAGCAGCAAAGGGACAGGGGGAAGAAGTGGGCTGTTTTTT.

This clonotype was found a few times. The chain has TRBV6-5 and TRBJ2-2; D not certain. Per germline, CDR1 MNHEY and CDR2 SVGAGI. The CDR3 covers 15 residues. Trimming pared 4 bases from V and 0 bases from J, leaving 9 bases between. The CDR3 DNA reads TGTGCCAGCAGTTCCCCCGACCCGAACACCGGGGAGCTGTTTTTT. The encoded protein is CASSSPDPNTGELFF.

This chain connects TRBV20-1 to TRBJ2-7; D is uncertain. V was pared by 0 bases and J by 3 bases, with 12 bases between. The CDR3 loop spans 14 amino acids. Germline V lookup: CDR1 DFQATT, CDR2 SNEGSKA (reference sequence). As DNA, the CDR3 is TGCAGTGCTAGAGAAGGTACTACGGGCTACGAGCAGTACTTC. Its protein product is CSAREGTTGYEQYF.

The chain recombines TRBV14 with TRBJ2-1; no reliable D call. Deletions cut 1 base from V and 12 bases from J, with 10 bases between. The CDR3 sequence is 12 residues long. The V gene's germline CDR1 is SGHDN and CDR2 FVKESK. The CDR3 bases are TGTGCCAGCAGCCAAGGGGCCACGGGGCAGTTCTTC. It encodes CASSQGATGQFF.

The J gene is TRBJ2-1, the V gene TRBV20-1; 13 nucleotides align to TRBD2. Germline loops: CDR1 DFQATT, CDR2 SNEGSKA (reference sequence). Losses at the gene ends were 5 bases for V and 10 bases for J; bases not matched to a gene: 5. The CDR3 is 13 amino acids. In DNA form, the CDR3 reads TGCAGTGCTTCAAAGGGACTAGCGGGAGAGCAGTTCTTC. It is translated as CSASKGLAGEQFF.